The 22 T cell receptor beta chains below were found in one sample sequenced in a study of regulatory dendritic cells for organ transplantation. The protocol was immunoSEQ multiplex PCR, while the TCRdb copy is restricted to in-frame clones and leaves out a portion. Among tens of thousands of clones listed, roughly 84% were seen once. Material for sequencing was naive CD8+ T cells from blood. Documented subset: CD45RA+ naive T cells. The receptor set was obtained from a human donor in good health.

The CDR3: CASSQAQGAYEQYF. The CDR3 bases are TGCGCCAGCAGCCAAGCCCAGGGGGCCTACGAGCAGTACTTC. This chain uses TRBV4-1 with TRBJ2-7; 7 bases are shared with TRBD1. Germline CDR1 and CDR2: MGHRA and YSYEKL. CDR3 size: 14 residues. Trimming cost V 1 base and J 2 bases; bases outside gene matches: 2.

The chain employs TRBV7-8 and TRBJ2-1; tentative D call: TRBD1 (5 bases). Trimming left V 3 bases short and J 8 bases short, with 14 bases between. CDR1 is SGHVS and CDR2 is FQNEAQ in the germline V gene. The CDR3 length is 14 residues. CDR3 amino acids: CASSFLPGKDEQFF. CDR3 coding DNA: TGTGCCAGCAGCTTTCTCCCAGGGAAGGATGAGCAGTTCTTC.

The chain is built from TRBV2 and TRBJ1-5; D possibly corresponds to TRBD1 (6 bases). Per germline, CDR1 SNHLY and CDR2 FYNNEI. Trimming removed 7 bases from V and 0 bases from J, with 25 bases in between. The CDR3 is 19 residues long. The CDR3 loop is CASTQYHLRGAYSNQPQHF. The CDR3 coding sequence is TGTGCCAGCACCCAATATCATTTGCGGGGGGCGTATAGCAATCAGCCCCAGCATTTT.

The chain carries TRBV27 and TRBJ2-1, with 9 bases fitting TRBD1. V lost 4 bases, J lost 6 bases, and 10 bases stayed unmatched. Germline V gene sequence: CDR1 MNHEY, CDR2 SMNVEV (reference sequence). The CDR3 spans 16 residues. CDR3 coding DNA: TGTGCCAGCAGTTCCTACAACAGGGGGCGGGTCAATGAGCAGTTCTTC. It codes for CASSSYNRGRVNEQFF.

This clone was counted between two and nine times. This chain joins TRBV7-9 and TRBJ2-2; 9 bases are a match to TRBD1. This CDR3 spans 14 amino acids. Germline values: CDR1 SEHNR, CDR2 FQNEAQ (reference sequence). V was pared by 5 bases and J by 5 bases, with 3 bases of the junction left unmatched. The CDR3 sequence: CASSGDRGTGELFF. In DNA form, the CDR3 reads TGTGCCAGCAGCGGAGACAGGGGGACCGGGGAGCTGTTTTTT. The full variable domain, completed using reference TRBV7-9 and TRBJ2-2, is DTGVSQNPRHKITKRGQNVTFRCDPISEHNRLYWYRQTLGQGPEFLTYFQNEAQLEKSRLLSDRFSAERPKGSFSTLEIQRTEQGDSAMYLCASSGDRGTGELFFGEGSRLTVL.

The rearrangement uses TRBV11-3 and TRBJ2-3; 10 bases map to TRBD1. Germline V lookup: CDR1 SGHNT, CDR2 YENEEA. The V and J ends lost 5 bases and 5 bases, in that order; junction bases with no gene match: 10. The CDR3 sequence is 16 residues long. This chain's CDR3 is CASSRRQGALEDTQYF. CDR3 coding DNA: TGTGCCAGCAGCAGACGACAGGGGGCGCTTGAAGATACGCAGTATTTT.

The chain links TRBV10-3 to TRBJ2-2, with D perhaps TRBD2 (5 bases). Looked up from germline, CDR1 is ENHRY and CDR2 is SYGVKD. The CDR3 is made up of 15 amino acids. V lost 3 bases to trimming and J lost 4 bases, with 12 bases between them. The CDR3 nucleotides read TGTGCCATCAGTGAACAACGGGAACTCACCGGGGAGCTGTTTTTT. Protein sequence: CAISEQRELTGELFF.

The gene calls are TRBV9 and TRBJ1-1; 9 bases are shared with TRBD1. V lost 2 bases, J lost 1 base, and 15 bases stayed unmatched. The germline V gene encodes CDR1 SGDLS and CDR2 YYNGEE. The CDR3 is made up of 19 amino acids. CDR3 protein: CASSVGGTQGALPNTEAFF. In nucleotides, the CDR3 is TGTGCCAGCAGCGTGGGGGGGACACAGGGGGCGCTTCCGAACACTGAAGCTTTCTTT.

The chain carries TRBV7-8 and TRBJ1-4; D remains ambiguous. Deletions cut 5 bases from V and 3 bases from J, with 16 bases between. This CDR3 has 16 amino acids. CDR1 SGHVS and CDR2 FQNEAQ come from the germline V gene. DNA of the CDR3: TGTGCCAGCAGCGCCCGGTTCGCGGGTCCTAATGAAAAACTGTTTTTT. Residues: CASSARFAGPNEKLFF.

The chain uses TRBV11-2 and TRBJ2-3; weak D call: TRBD2 (5 bases). V shed 5 bases and J shed 2 bases, with 14 bases lying between them. Germline CDR1 is SGHAT and CDR2 is FQNNGV. The CDR3 contains 15 residues. Written as DNA, the CDR3 is TGTGCCAGCAGCCGGAGGAGTTCCAACACAGATACGCAGTATTTT. It yields the protein CASSRRSSNTDTQYF.

This clone was recorded a few times. The V gene is TRBV7-9, the J gene TRBJ2-5; D remains unclear. Per the germline V gene, CDR1 is SEHNR and CDR2 is FQNEAQ (reference sequence). CDR3 length equals 14 residues. Trimming left V 1 base short and J 2 bases short, with 8 bases between. The chain's CDR3 is CASSLDNWQETQYF. CDR3 DNA: TGTGCCAGCAGCTTAGATAACTGGCAAGAGACCCAGTACTTC.

The chain is built from TRBV27 and TRBJ1-6; maybe TRBD1 (5 bases). Trimming left V 2 bases short and J 5 bases short, with 13 bases between. CDR3 length equals 16 residues. Germline V gene lookup returns CDR1 MNHEY and CDR2 SMNVEV (reference sequence). The CDR3 reads CASSLERTSNNSPLHF. The CDR3 nucleotides read TGTGCCAGCAGTTTAGAGAGGACAAGTAATAATTCACCCCTCCACTTT.

The chain combines TRBV5-6 with TRBJ1-4, with a weak D call TRBD1 (6 bases). This CDR3 is built from 16 residues. The germline V gene encodes CDR1 SGHDT and CDR2 YYEEEE. Trimming left V 4 bases short and J 5 bases short, with 18 bases between. Written as DNA, the CDR3 is TGTGCCAGCAGCCGTGTCCCGTTTAGGGGGAATGAAAAACTGTTTTTT. It codes for CASSRVPFRGNEKLFF.

The chain is built from TRBV7-2 and TRBJ2-7; 9 nucleotides agree with TRBD1. Germline CDR1 and CDR2: SGHTA and FQGNSA. The CDR3 has 15 residues. V shed 5 bases, J shed 4 bases, and the junction held 9 bases outside the gene matches. Here the CDR3 reads CASSPRLGTGYEQYF. Here the CDR3 DNA reads TGTGCCAGCAGCCCCCGACTCGGGACAGGGTACGAGCAGTACTTC.

In its sample, this clone was seen once. The chain has TRBV4-1 and TRBJ2-7, with 13 nucleotides matching TRBD2. The trim removed 4 bases at V and 3 bases at J, leaving 9 bases unmatched. The germline V gene encodes CDR1 MGHRA and CDR2 YSYEKL. The CDR3 is 17 residues long. The CDR3 DNA is TGCGCCAGCAGCCCCGGGACTAGCGGGGACCCTATCTACGAGCAGTACTTC. Amino acids: CASSPGTSGDPIYEQYF.

This clone came up a few times. V is TRBV19 and J is TRBJ2-7; 11 positions agree with TRBD1. J lost 3 bases, V lost 3 bases, and 1 base had no gene match. Germline V gene lookup returns CDR1 LNHDA and CDR2 SQIVND (reference sequence). This CDR3 has 14 amino acids. As DNA, the CDR3 is TGTGCCAGTAGTATCGGGACAGGGGGCTACGAGCAGTACTTC. This encodes CASSIGTGGYEQYF. The whole variable domain, remainder taken from reference TRBV19 and TRBJ2-7, is DGGITQSPKYLFRKEGQNVTLSCEQNLNHDAMYWYRQDPGQGLRLIYYSQIVNDFQKGDIAEGYSVSREKKESFPLTVTSAQKNPTAFYLCASSIGTGGYEQYFGPGTRLTVT.

This chain connects TRBV2 to TRBJ2-1, with 8 positions matching TRBD2. Germline trimming cut 7 bases from V and 3 bases from J; bases unmatched to any gene: 5. Germline CDR1 reads SNHLY; CDR2 reads FYNNEI. The CDR3 has 14 amino acids. The CDR3 region is CASTREGHYNEQFF. CDR3 nucleotide sequence: TGTGCCAGCACTCGGGAGGGCCACTACAATGAGCAGTTCTTC.

J is TRBJ2-1 and V is TRBV5-8, with TRBD2 matching 7 bases. The CDR3 has 16 residues. Germline V gives CDR1 SGHTS, CDR2 YDEGEE. Trimming at V came to 0 bases and at J to 0 bases, leaving 3 bases not matched to a gene. The CDR3 region is CASSLGDYSSYNEQFF. The CDR3 DNA reads TGTGCCAGCAGCTTGGGGGACTACAGCTCCTACAATGAGCAGTTCTTC.

V and J are TRBV7-8 and TRBJ2-5; 11 bases are a match to TRBD2. J gave up 2 bases and V 4 bases, and 9 bases lay outside the gene matches. Germline loops: CDR1 SGHVS, CDR2 FQNEAQ. The CDR3 has 17 amino acids. CDR3 sequence: CASSSLILAGGQETQYF. Written as DNA, the CDR3 is TGTGCCAGCAGCTCCCTCATTCTAGCGGGGGGTCAAGAGACCCAGTACTTC.

The genes are TRBV7-8 and TRBJ2-7; 14 nucleotides agree with TRBD2. Per the germline V gene, CDR1 is SGHVS and CDR2 is FQNEAQ. V lost 2 bases to trimming and J lost 4 bases; unmatched junction nucleotides: 4. This CDR3 spans 16 amino acids. As DNA, the CDR3 is TGTGCCAGCAGCTTACTTGGGACTAGCGGGGGTTACGAGCAGTACTTC. Its translation: CASSLLGTSGGYEQYF.

The CDR3 here is CASSPTYSYEQYF. CDR3 nucleotide sequence: TGTGCCAGCAGCCCCACCTACTCCTACGAGCAGTACTTC. V and J are TRBV14 and TRBJ2-7; no clear D gene. This CDR3 has 13 residues. Trimming left V 4 bases short and J 0 bases short, with 7 bases between. Germline V gene sequence: CDR1 SGHDN, CDR2 FVKESK.

This clone was counted a few times. The rearrangement links TRBV27 to TRBJ1-6, with D tentatively TRBD1 (5 bases). The CDR3 totals 15 residues. Germline V gene data show CDR1 as MNHEY and CDR2 as SMNVEV (reference sequence). V was pared by 6 bases and J by 11 bases, with 20 bases between. CDR3 coding DNA: TGTGCCAGCAGCTGGGGAGGGGCGGCGAGGGCACCCCTCCACTTT. It is translated as CASSWGGAARAPLHF.